These 22 T cell receptor beta chains originate from one sample sequenced in a study of T cell responses to AZD1222 COVID-19 vaccine. Using immunoSEQ multiplex PCR, the repertoire was profiled, and TCRdb retains in-frame clones only, with some absent. The sample consists of some 150,000 clones, around nine tenths of them appearing once. The sample in question was peripheral blood, obtained on day 0 of AZD1222 vaccination. The receptor source for this set is an adult in good health.

The V and J genes are TRBV7-7 and TRBJ1-6; D gene ambiguous. Germline assignment: CDR1 SSHAT and CDR2 FNYEAQ (reference sequence). The CDR3 is made up of 12 amino acids. Trimming took off 2 bases at V and 8 bases at J, with 4 bases between the two ends. The CDR3 nucleotides read TGTGCCAGCAGCTTACCTTATTCACCCCTCCACTTT. Amino acid sequence: CASSLPYSPLHF.

The chain uses TRBV7-3 and TRBJ1-1; D possibly corresponds to TRBD1 (6 bases). The germline V gene encodes CDR1 SGHTA and CDR2 FQGTGA. The CDR3 has 15 residues. V gave up 4 bases and J gave up 3 bases, with 15 bases separating them. As DNA, the CDR3 is TGTGCCAGCAGCTCCAGCCCGGGACACCACACTGAAGCTTTCTTT. The encoded protein is CASSSSPGHHTEAFF.

V is TRBV13 and J is TRBJ2-1, with TRBD1 as a possible D gene (7 bases). The V and J ends lost 4 bases and 3 bases respectively, with 13 bases between them. The CDR3 has 15 amino acids. Looked up from germline, CDR1 is PRHDT and CDR2 is FYEKMQ (reference sequence). The chain's CDR3 is CASSSRGRNYNEQFF. The CDR3 DNA is TGTGCCAGCAGCTCCAGGGGGAGGAACTACAATGAGCAGTTCTTC.

The chain is built from TRBV4-2 and TRBJ1-2, with a weak D call TRBD1 (6 bases). V dropped 0 bases and J dropped 8 bases, with 16 bases sitting between them. In germline, CDR1 is LGHNA, CDR2 YNFKEQ. This CDR3 is built from 15 residues. CDR3 bases: TGTGCCAGCAGCCAAGATCGAGGGGGGGCGAGGGGCTACACCTTC. Its translation: CASSQDRGGARGYTF.

The J gene is TRBJ2-7, the V gene TRBV2, with D possibly matching TRBD2 (5 bases). V shed 6 bases and J shed 4 bases, with 10 bases lying between them. The CDR3 extends over 12 amino acids. CDR1 is SNHLY, CDR2 FYNNEI, per germline. In DNA, the CDR3 is TGTGCCAGCAGCTCCGGGGTGTACGAGCAGTACTTC. Encoded protein: CASSSGVYEQYF.

This chain joins TRBV7-2 and TRBJ1-5, with D hard to call. The CDR3 has 13 residues. Trimming left V 2 bases short and J 3 bases short, with 5 bases between. Germline V lookup: CDR1 SGHTA, CDR2 FQGNSA. The CDR3 spells CASSLSPNQPQHF. Here the CDR3 DNA reads TGTGCCAGCAGCTTATCTCCCAATCAGCCCCAGCATTTT.

The CDR3 spells CASSPTGGRRDGYTF. The CDR3 bases are TGTGCCAGCAGCCCGACAGGGGGCAGGCGAGATGGCTACACCTTC. This rearrangement joins TRBV5-4 to TRBJ1-2; 10 bases are shared with TRBD1. The J segment lost 6 bases and the V segment lost 4 bases, leaving 9 bases of the junction unmatched. The germline gives CDR1 SGHNT, CDR2 YYREEE (reference sequence). CDR3 length: 15 amino acids.

The chain links TRBV6-2 or TRBV6-3 to TRBJ1-4; tentatively, D is TRBD1 (5 bases). V was cut by 5 bases and J by 8 bases, with 9 bases left in between. This CDR3 is 12 amino acids long. Germline loops: CDR1 MNHEY, CDR2 SVGEGT. The CDR3 DNA follows: TGTGCCAGCAGTAGGGACCGGGAAAAACTGTTTTTT. It specifies CASSRDREKLFF.

The V gene is TRBV30, the J gene TRBJ2-7; 8 bases align to TRBD1. Germline trimming cut 8 bases from V and 2 bases from J; bases unmatched to any gene: 5. Germline CDR1 is GTSNPN and CDR2 is SVGIG (reference sequence). The CDR3 spans 12 residues. This CDR3 is CARGTGPYEQYF. The CDR3 DNA reads TGTGCCCGGGGGACAGGACCCTACGAGCAGTACTTC.

The V call is TRBV7-2, the J call TRBJ2-5; D possibly uses TRBD1 or TRBD2 (5 bases each). Germline values: CDR1 SGHTA, CDR2 FQGNSA. CDR3 length: 16 amino acids. Trimming removed 5 bases at V and 1 base at J, with 17 bases between. CDR3 protein: CASSPPGRSLQETQYF. The CDR3 coding sequence is TGTGCCAGCAGCCCCCCGGGGCGGAGCCTCCAAGAGACCCAGTACTTC.

This sequence joins TRBV6-5 and TRBJ1-1; 7 bases line up with TRBD1. Per the germline V gene, CDR1 is MNHEY and CDR2 is SVGAGI. Unmatched junction bases numbered 2, after V lost 5 bases and J lost 2 bases. The CDR3 covers 13 residues. The CDR3 sequence is CASSQGVNTEAFF. CDR3 sequence (DNA): TGTGCCAGCAGTCAGGGGGTTAACACTGAAGCTTTCTTT.

This chain joins TRBV5-1 and TRBJ2-7, with unresolved D. The CDR3 contains 13 residues. Germline V CDR1 and CDR2: SGHRS, YFSETQ. V was cut by 0 bases and J by 6 bases, with 10 bases left in between. The chain's CDR3 is CASSLVGSTEQYF. CDR3 nucleotides: TGCGCCAGCAGCTTGGTTGGTAGCACCGAGCAGTACTTC.

The CDR3 DNA follows: TGTGCCAGCTCACCAGTCGGAGACTCTGGAAACACCATATATTTT. Translation: CASSPVGDSGNTIYF. The chain is built from TRBV18 and TRBJ1-3; no definite D call. Deletions cut 2 bases from V and 0 bases from J, with 8 bases between. CDR3 length: 15 residues. In germline, CDR1 is KGHSH, CDR2 LQKENI.

V and J are TRBV21-1 and TRBJ2-5; whether TRBD1, the table's D call, matches the DNA was not checked. TRBV21-1 is a pseudogene segment. This CDR3 comprises 15 residues. CDR3: CASSKGTGGGETQYF. CDR3 bases: TGTGCCAGCAGCAAAGGGACAGGGGGTGGGGAGACCCAGTACTTC.

J is TRBJ1-3 and V is TRBV30, with D perhaps TRBD1 (5 bases). The germline V and J ends were trimmed by 2 bases and 0 bases, with 8 bases remaining between them. CDR3 size: 14 residues. CDR1 GTSNPN and CDR2 SVGIG come from the germline V gene (reference sequence). The CDR3 sequence is CAWSRGVSGNTIYF. CDR3 sequence (DNA): TGTGCCTGGAGTCGAGGGGTCTCTGGAAACACCATATATTTT. Full variable domain (missing parts from reference TRBV30 and TRBJ1-3): SQTIHQWPATLVQPVGSPLSLECTVEGTSNPNLYWYRQAAGRGLQLLFYSVGIGQISSEVPQNLSASRPQDRQFILSSKKLLLSDSGFYLCAWSRGVSGNTIYFGEGSWLTVV.

This chain connects TRBV7-3 to TRBJ2-3, with TRBD2 identical over 9 bases. CDR3 size: 14 residues. Germline CDR1 and CDR2: SGHTA and FQGTGA. V lost 6 bases, J lost 2 bases, and 3 bases stayed unmatched. The CDR3 reads CASRRGGTTDTQYF. The CDR3, as DNA: TGTGCCAGCAGGCGGGGGGGCACCACAGATACGCAGTATTTT.

This rearrangement joins TRBV30 to TRBJ2-5; TRBD2 aligns across 7 bases. Trimming at V came to 1 base and at J to 5 bases, leaving 4 bases not matched to a gene. Germline CDR1 reads GTSNPN; CDR2 reads SVGIG (reference sequence). The CDR3 loop spans 13 amino acids. The CDR3 here is CAWSGGGPETQYF. CDR3 DNA sequence: TGTGCCTGGAGTGGGGGAGGGCCGGAGACCCAGTACTTC.

V gene TRBV2 combines with J gene TRBJ2-2, with a possible D match to TRBD1 (5 bases). V gave up 4 bases and J gave up 4 bases, with 13 bases separating them. Per the germline V gene, CDR1 is SNHLY and CDR2 is FYNNEI. The CDR3 is made up of 15 amino acids. Here the CDR3 reads CASSVRQGGTGELFF. The CDR3 region has the DNA TGTGCCAGCAGTGTTAGGCAGGGTGGCACCGGGGAGCTGTTTTTT.

This chain uses TRBV5-4 with TRBJ1-2; 10 bases line up with TRBD1. Unmatched junction bases numbered 6, after V lost 4 bases and J lost 3 bases. The CDR3 consists of 15 residues. The germline V gene encodes CDR1 SGHNT and CDR2 YYREEE (reference sequence). The CDR3 nucleotides read TGTGCCAGCAGCCCCGGGACAGGGGAATACTATGGCTACACCTTC. Its translation: CASSPGTGEYYGYTF.

The chain has TRBV29-1 and TRBJ2-3, with 9 bases identical to TRBD1. J lost 5 bases, V lost 3 bases, and 3 bases had no gene match. Germline assignment: CDR1 SQVTM and CDR2 ANQGSEA. This CDR3 has 13 amino acids. In DNA form, the CDR3 reads TGCAGCGTTGACCGGACAGGGGTAGATACGCAGTATTTT. Amino acids: CSVDRTGVDTQYF.

The chain employs TRBV19 and TRBJ1-6; 7 bases fit TRBD1. Trimming cost V 5 bases and J 7 bases; bases outside gene matches: 5. The CDR3 is made up of 14 amino acids. CDR1 is LNHDA, CDR2 SQIVND, per germline (reference sequence). CDR3 loop: CASSQTGTNSPLHF. The CDR3 region has the DNA TGTGCCAGTAGTCAGACAGGGACCAATTCACCCCTCCACTTT.

The count of this clone is one. This chain uses TRBV7-3 with TRBJ2-1; D could derive from TRBD1 or TRBD2 (5 bases each). CDR1 SGHTA and CDR2 FQGTGA come from the germline V gene. With 6 bases removed from V and 0 bases from J, the gap between germline ends came to 12 bases. The CDR3 runs 15 residues. CDR3 loop: CASSLGTSSYNEQFF. The CDR3 DNA follows: TGTGCCAGCAGTCTCGGGACCAGCTCCTACAATGAGCAGTTCTTC.